The T cell receptor beta chain under discussion was sequenced for a study of CD8+CD57+ T cells in acquired aplastic anemia. General study points: Overlapping CD8+ CDR3 repertoires of patients and controls contained nearly 30 shared sequences.

Researchers used genomic DNA as the template to profile TCR beta VDJ and CDR3. MiXCR, applied by TCRdb to the reads, yields one record per CDR3 protein. This repertoire shows approximately 200,000 distinct CDR3 sequences, around 66% found once; its top ten account for roughly 46%. The J segment lost 4 bases and the V segment lost 1 base, leaving 5 bases of the junction unmatched. The CDR3 is 15 amino acids. Germline V gives CDR1 SGHVS, CDR2 FNYEAQ. This clonotype was counted ten times or more. The antigen remains unidentified. The gene calls are TRBV7-6 and TRBJ1-1, with TRBD1 identical over 8 bases. The TCR was taken from a human donor with severe aplastic anemia or a healthy control (not recorded which). The sample was sorted CD4+, CD8+, or CD8+CD57+ T cells (not recorded which) from PBMCs. CDR3 sequence reads: CASSLDQGASTEAFF. The CDR3 DNA reads TGTGCCAGCAGCTTAGACCAGGGGGCATCCACTGAAGCTTTCTTT.